This is a list of T cell receptor beta chains from one sample in a study of T-cell reconstitution after alpha-beta-depleted transplantation in children. TCRdb reanalysed the PCR reads using MiXCR and keeps one entry per CDR3 protein. This sample carries about 980,000 distinct CDR3 sequences, about 29% of them seen once, and the ten largest clones take approximately 30%. The sample here was PBMCs, mostly from graft donor cells, taken 360 days after TCRalphabeta/CD19-depleted stem cell transplant. The receptors stem from a boy less than two years old who had a stem cell transplant for SCID, so the T cells may come from the graft donor. Both conserved end residues are part of each CDR3. D genes are given only for firm matches.

j_call v_call d_call cdr3_aa
TRBJ2-7 TRBV7-2 TRBD2 CASSLVVTSGGNEQYF
TRBJ2-7 TRBV12-3/TRBV12-4 NA CASSIRTAYEQYF
TRBJ2-7 TRBV5-6 TRBD1 CASSRTGKAYEQYF
TRBJ2-7 TRBV18 TRBD1 CASSPGGTGYEQYF
TRBJ1-2 TRBV5-1 NA CASSRDGSNYGYTF
TRBJ1-2 TRBV24-1 NA CATSAGTAGFYGYTF
TRBJ2-7 TRBV10-3 NA CAITYLLCSVDYEQYF
TRBJ2-7 TRBV20-1 TRBD1 CSAPRDRGGYEQYF
TRBJ2-1 TRBV3-1 TRBD2 CASCQDPGGLSYNEQFF
TRBJ2-4 TRBV4-2 NA CASSQVGGGGLNIQYF
TRBJ2-1 TRBV27 NA CASTPGLADEQFF
TRBJ2-3 TRBV7-9 NA CASSYWEWDTQYF
TRBJ2-1 TRBV20-1 TRBD2 CSAGTSGGLNEQFF
TRBJ2-1 TRBV4-2 NA CASSQDTRGGPHKEQFF
TRBJ2-1 TRBV20-1 TRBD2 CSARDGTSWHEQFF
TRBJ2-3 TRBV7-8 TRBD1 CASSPKGGTGRGDTQYF
TRBJ2-3 TRBV29-1 NA CSVVGTSYTDTQYF
TRBJ2-6 TRBV29-1 TRBD1 CSAGQGIGDVLTF
TRBJ1-4 TRBV12-3/TRBV12-4 NA CASGGVGLFF
TRBJ2-3 TRBV5-1 NA CATSGRGDTDTQYF
TRBJ2-1 TRBV25-1 NA CASSELDGWGSYNEQFF
TRBJ2-7 TRBV12-3/TRBV12-4 NA CASSWPAAYEQYF
TRBJ2-1 TRBV19 NA CASSIVSRAGSYNEQFF
TRBJ1-4 TRBV12-3/TRBV12-4 TRBD1 CASSFGLGQGREKLFF
TRBJ1-4 TRBV10-2 NA CASSGTASPEKLFF
TRBJ2-2 TRBV11-1 NA CASSLVIFGGASSTGELFF
TRBJ1-4 TRBV15 TRBD1 CATSRDFRDSGIRSEKLFF
TRBJ2-7 TRBV4-3 NA CASSQTPGHEQYF
TRBJ2-7 TRBV12-3/TRBV12-4 NA CASRGGWGSEQYF
TRBJ2-7 TRBV2 NA CASRGTGTPTRSSYEQYF
TRBJ1-4 TRBV4-1 NA CASSQVLYEKLFF
TRBJ2-5 TRBV20-1 TRBD1 CSASSWDRATGTQYF
TRBJ2-7 TRBV5-6 NA CASTPRQLPSYEQYF
TRBJ2-7 TRBV2 TRBD2 CASRGEPGLASEQYF
TRBJ1-4 TRBV15 NA CATSREYPNEKLFF
TRBJ2-5 TRBV11-2 TRBD1 CASSYTGVIFETQYF
TRBJ2-3 TRBV5-1 NA CASGTSYTDTQYF
TRBJ2-3 TRBV29-1 NA CSVDPPGTDTQYF
TRBJ1-3 TRBV28 NA CASSLVKGKDTIYF
TRBJ2-7 TRBV5-1 TRBD1 CASSLTQGDEQYF
TRBJ2-5 TRBV5-1 NA CASSLGIGGRGETQYF
TRBJ2-1 TRBV7-3 NA CASSSHPRGRSYNEQFF
TRBJ2-5 TRBV24-1 NA CATSDGEGAQETQYF
TRBJ2-1 TRBV7-7 NA CASSLGPGAGNEQFF
TRBJ2-7 TRBV10-3 TRBD1 CAISDLRDRDYEQYF
TRBJ1-1 TRBV6-2/TRBV6-3 TRBD1 CASSYGTGDGAFF
TRBJ1-1 TRBV20-1 NA CSARDPGAGFEAFF
TRBJ2-7 TRBV15 TRBD1 CATSRVAPTSRQGAYEQYF
TRBJ2-1 TRBV12-3/TRBV12-4 NA CASSPTADNNEQFF